This T cell receptor beta chain was captured by sequencing in a study of regulatory T cells in long-lasting Graves disease. Study-level background: The definition of persistent Graves' disease was over 5 years of antithyroid drugs with positive TSH receptor antibodies.

Building the TCR beta libraries relied on iRepertoire HTBI primers, and CDR3 regions underwent Arm-PCR. MiXCR, applied by TCRdb to the multiplex PCR reads, yields one record per CDR3 protein. Of roughly 300,000 distinct CDR3 sequences in the sample, 20% to 25% are singletons; the top ten hold 56%. A few counts support this clonotype. Its antigen is still unknown. Germline CDR1 is MDHEN and CDR2 is SYDVKM. The ends were cut back, 6 bases at V and 0 bases at J, with 15 bases in the middle. There are 16 residues in the CDR3. Whole-study results and caveats: Newly diagnosed Graves' patients exceeded persistent ones in TCR diversity.

The time point denotes: persistent/refractory GD, antithyroid drugs over 5 years with positive TRAb. The TCR library used RNA extracted from PBMCs. Per American Thyroid Association guidelines, Graves' disease was diagnosed. V gene TRBV28 combines with J gene TRBJ1-3; a possible D gene is TRBD1 (5 bases). The origin of this receptor is a female donor with Graves disease. Sequenced here: peripheral blood mononuclear cells (PBMCs), sampled when the disease was refractory, from a patient treated with antithyroid drugs. The CDR3 region is CASSTWGGSSGNTIYF. Written as DNA, the CDR3 is TGTGCCAGCAGCACCTGGGGGGGAAGCTCTGGAAACACCATATATTTT.